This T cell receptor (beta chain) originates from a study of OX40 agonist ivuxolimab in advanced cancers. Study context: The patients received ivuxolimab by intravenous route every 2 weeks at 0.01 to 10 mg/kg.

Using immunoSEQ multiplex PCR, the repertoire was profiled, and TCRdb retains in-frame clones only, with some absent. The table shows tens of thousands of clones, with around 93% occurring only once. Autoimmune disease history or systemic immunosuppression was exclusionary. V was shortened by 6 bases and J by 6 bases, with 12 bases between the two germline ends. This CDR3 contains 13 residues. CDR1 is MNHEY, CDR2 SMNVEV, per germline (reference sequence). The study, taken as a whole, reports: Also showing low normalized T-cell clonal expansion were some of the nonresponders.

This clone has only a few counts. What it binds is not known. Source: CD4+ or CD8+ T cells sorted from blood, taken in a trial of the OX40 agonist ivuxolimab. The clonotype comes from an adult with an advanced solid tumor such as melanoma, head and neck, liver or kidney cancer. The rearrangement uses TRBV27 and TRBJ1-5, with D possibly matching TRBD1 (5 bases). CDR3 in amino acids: CASRPRGTQPQHF. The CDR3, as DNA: TGTGCCAGCAGGCCTAGGGGAACTCAGCCCCAGCATTTT.